This TCR beta chain was captured in a study of neoadjuvant anti-PD-1 for oral cavity cancer. V was trimmed by 2 bases and J by 1 base, leaving 6 bases between them. This CDR3 is built from 14 residues. The germline V gene has CDR1 SGHVS and CDR2 FQNEAQ. Generated by immunoSEQ multiplex PCR, the TCRdb table keeps only in-frame clones and is missing some. The profile shows about 8,500 clones, 70% to 80% of them singletons. As to time point: after neoadjuvant nivolumab, at surgical resection. The receptor's source is a person aged 35-79 years with oral cavity squamous cell carcinoma. The V call is TRBV7-8, the J call TRBJ1-3, with D uncertain. The sequencing here drew on PBMCs, taken after nivolumab (anti-PD-1) treatment. The CDR3 reads CASSLRGSGNTIYF. DNA for the CDR3: TGTGCCAGCAGCTTAAGAGGATCTGGAAACACCATATATTTT. The full variable domain, completed using reference TRBV7-8 and TRBJ1-3, is GAGVSQSPRYKVAKRGQDVALRCDPISGHVSLFWYQQALGQGPEFLTYFQNEAQLDKSGLPSDRFFAERPEGSVSTLKIQRTQQEDSAVYLCASSLRGSGNTIYFGEGSWLTVV.